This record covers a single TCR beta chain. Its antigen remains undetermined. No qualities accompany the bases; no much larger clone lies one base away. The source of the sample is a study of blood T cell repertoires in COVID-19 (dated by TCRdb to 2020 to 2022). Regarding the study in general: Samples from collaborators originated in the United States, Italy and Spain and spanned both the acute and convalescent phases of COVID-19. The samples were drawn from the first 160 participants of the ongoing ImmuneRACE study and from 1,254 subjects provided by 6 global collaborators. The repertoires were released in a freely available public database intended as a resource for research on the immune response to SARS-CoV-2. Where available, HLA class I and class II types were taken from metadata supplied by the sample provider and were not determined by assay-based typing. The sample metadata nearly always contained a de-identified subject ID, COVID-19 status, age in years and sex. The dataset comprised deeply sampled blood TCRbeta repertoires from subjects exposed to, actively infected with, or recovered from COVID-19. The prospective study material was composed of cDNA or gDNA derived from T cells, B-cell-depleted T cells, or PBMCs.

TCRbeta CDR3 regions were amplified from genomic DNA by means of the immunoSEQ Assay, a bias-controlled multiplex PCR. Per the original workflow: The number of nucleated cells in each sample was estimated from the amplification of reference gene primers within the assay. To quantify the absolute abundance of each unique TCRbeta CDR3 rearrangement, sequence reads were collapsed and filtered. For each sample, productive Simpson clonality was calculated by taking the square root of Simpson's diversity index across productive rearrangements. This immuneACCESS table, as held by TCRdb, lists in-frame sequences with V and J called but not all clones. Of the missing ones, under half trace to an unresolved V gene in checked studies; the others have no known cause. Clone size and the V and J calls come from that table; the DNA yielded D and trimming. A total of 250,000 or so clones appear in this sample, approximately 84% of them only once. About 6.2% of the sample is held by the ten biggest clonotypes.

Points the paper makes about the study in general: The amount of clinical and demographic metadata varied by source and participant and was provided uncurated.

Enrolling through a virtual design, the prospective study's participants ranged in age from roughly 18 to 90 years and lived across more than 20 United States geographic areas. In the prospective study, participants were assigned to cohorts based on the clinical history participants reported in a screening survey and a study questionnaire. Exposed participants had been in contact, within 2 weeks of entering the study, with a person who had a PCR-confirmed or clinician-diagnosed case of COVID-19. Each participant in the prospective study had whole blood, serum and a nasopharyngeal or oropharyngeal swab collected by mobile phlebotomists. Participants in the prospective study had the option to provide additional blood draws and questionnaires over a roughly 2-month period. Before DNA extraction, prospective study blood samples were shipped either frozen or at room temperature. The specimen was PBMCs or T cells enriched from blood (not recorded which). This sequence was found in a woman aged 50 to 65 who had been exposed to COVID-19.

The DNA sequence is as follows: TGTGCCACCAGCAGATCCCTTACTAGCGGGGGAGAGACCCAGTACTTC. Protein translation: CATSRSLTSGGETQYF. The V and J genes are TRBV15 and TRBJ2-5; TRBD2 matches 11 bases in the middle. Compared with germline, V lacks 2 bases and J lacks 4 bases; bases without a gene match: 6. For CDR1 and CDR2, the germline V gene (reference sequence) lists LNHNV and YYDKDF. The CDR3 numbers 16 residues from cysteine through phenylalanine. This entry keeps only the CDR3 DNA: 48 bases, framed from base 1.